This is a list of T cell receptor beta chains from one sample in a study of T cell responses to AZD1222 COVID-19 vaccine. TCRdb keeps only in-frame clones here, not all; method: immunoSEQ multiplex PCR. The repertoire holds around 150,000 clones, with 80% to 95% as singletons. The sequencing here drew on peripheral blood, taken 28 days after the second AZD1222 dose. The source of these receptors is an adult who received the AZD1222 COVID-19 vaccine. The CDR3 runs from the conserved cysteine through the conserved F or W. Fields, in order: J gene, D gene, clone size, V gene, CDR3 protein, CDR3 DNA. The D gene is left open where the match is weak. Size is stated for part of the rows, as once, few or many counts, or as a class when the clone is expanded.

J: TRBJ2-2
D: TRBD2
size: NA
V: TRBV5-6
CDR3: CASSLRTSFVTGELFF
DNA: TGTGCCAGCAGCTTGCGGACTAGCTTTGTAACCGGGGAGCTGTTTTTT

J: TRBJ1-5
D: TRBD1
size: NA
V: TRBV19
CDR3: CASSIVGQGAIYSNQPQHF
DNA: TGTGCCAGTAGTATAGTAGGGCAGGGGGCAATTTATAGCAATCAGCCCCAGCATTTT

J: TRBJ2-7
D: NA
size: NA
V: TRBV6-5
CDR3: CASSYWGLTYEQYF
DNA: TGTGCCAGCAGTTATTGGGGGTTAACCTACGAGCAGTACTTC

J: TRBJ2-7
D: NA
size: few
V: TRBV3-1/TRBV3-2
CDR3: CASSQAKNEQYF
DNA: TGTGCCAGCAGCCAAGCTAAGAACGAGCAGTACTTC

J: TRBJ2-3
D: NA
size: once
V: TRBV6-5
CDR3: CASSYLGTDTQYF
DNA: TGTGCCAGCAGTTATCTAGGCACAGATACGCAGTATTTT

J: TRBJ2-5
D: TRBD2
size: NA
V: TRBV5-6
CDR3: CASSLGQAGRETQYF
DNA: TGTGCCAGCAGCTTGGGACAAGCGGGACGAGAGACCCAGTACTTC

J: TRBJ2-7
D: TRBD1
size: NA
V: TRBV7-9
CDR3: CASSDDRGEQYF
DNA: TGTGCCAGCAGCGACGACAGGGGCGAGCAGTACTTC

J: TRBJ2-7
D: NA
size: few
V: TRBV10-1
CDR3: CASSGSVAGLSSYEQYF
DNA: TGCGCCAGCTCCGGAAGTGTAGCAGGACTGAGCTCCTACGAGCAGTACTTC

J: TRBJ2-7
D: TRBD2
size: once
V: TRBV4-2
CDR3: CASSFKRGTSGRWREQYF
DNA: TGTGCCAGCAGCTTTAAACGCGGGACTAGCGGGAGATGGAGGGAGCAGTACTTC

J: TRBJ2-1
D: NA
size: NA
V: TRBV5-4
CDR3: CASSDATIWSTYNEQFF
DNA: TGTGCCAGCAGCGATGCCACAATTTGGAGTACCTACAATGAGCAGTTCTTC